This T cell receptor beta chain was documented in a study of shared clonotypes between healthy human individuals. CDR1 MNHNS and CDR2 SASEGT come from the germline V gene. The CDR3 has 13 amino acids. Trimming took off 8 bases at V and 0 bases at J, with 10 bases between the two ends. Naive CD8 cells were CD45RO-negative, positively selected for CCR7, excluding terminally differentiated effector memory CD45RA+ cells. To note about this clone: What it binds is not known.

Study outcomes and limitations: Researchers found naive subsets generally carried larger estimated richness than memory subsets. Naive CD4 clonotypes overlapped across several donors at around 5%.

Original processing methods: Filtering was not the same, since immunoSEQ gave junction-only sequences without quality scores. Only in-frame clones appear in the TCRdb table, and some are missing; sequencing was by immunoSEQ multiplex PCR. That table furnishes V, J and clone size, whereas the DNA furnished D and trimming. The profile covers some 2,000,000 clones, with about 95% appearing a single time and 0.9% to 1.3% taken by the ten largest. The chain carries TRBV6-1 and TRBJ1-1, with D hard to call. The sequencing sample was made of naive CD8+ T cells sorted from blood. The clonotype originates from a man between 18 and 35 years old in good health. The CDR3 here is CASRPPMNTEAFF. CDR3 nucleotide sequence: TGTGCCAGCCGGCCACCCATGAACACTGAAGCTTTCTTT.